Shown below are 6 T cell receptor beta chains from a single sample sequenced in a study of technical replicates of blood from several donors. The table came from immunoSEQ multiplex PCR; TCRdb's copy has only in-frame clones and leaves some out. This sample has more than 65,000 clones; 80% to 90% occur once, and the top ten carry 3.5% to 4%. Sequencing was carried out using PBMCs. These receptors were collected from a human donor in good health. Some clones in this sample may be carry-over from other donors' samples.

The chain joins TRBV23-1 to TRBJ1-2; TRBD1 matches at 10 bases. TRBV23-1 falls under the ORF class, with uncertain function. The ends lost 4 bases at V and 0 bases at J; junction bases unmatched: 8. The CDR3 runs to 17 residues. CDR3 protein: CASSLGGTGETNYGYTF. In DNA, the CDR3 is TGCGCCAGCAGTCTAGGGGGGACAGGGGAAACTAACTATGGCTACACCTTC.

This sequence joins TRBV7-2 and TRBJ2-3; D is perhaps TRBD2 (6 bases). Deletions cut 5 bases from V and 2 bases from J, with 17 bases between. This CDR3 contains 16 residues. In germline, CDR1 is SGHTA, CDR2 FQGNSA. The CDR3 here is CASSPGGKGNTDTQYF. The CDR3 nucleotides read TGTGCCAGCAGCCCCGGAGGGAAGGGCAACACAGATACGCAGTATTTT.

The V and J genes are TRBV28 and TRBJ2-5; TRBD2 aligns across 10 bases. From germline, CDR1 is MDHEN and CDR2 SYDVKM. With 6 bases clipped from V and 8 bases from J, the junction kept 12 bases outside the gene matches. The CDR3 consists of 15 residues. Written as DNA, the CDR3 is TGTGCCAGCAGCCGACTAGCGGGCCAGATCCGTACCCAGTACTTC. This codes for CASSRLAGQIRTQYF.

V usage is TRBV11-2 and J usage is TRBJ1-6, with TRBD1 as a possible D gene (6 bases). From germline, CDR1 is SGHAT and CDR2 FQNNGV. The V gene lost 4 bases and the J gene lost 6 bases, with 25 bases spanning the gap. The CDR3 is made up of 19 amino acids. For the CDR3, the DNA is TGTGCCAGCAGCTCCCCATGGCGGGTTGGTGAACAGGGTAATTCACCCCTCCACTTT. It is translated as CASSSPWRVGEQGNSPLHF.

The chain carries TRBV1 and TRBJ2-3; TRBD2, the table's D call, was not compared with the DNA. TRBV1 is recorded as a pseudogene. The CDR3 is made up of 14 amino acids. CDR3 nucleotide sequence: TGCACCAGCAGCCAAGAAAATTGTCCGGATACGCAGTATTTT. This gives the protein CTSSQENCPDTQYF.

As for this clone: Germline is not matched at one junction end, which may reflect a read error. The chain has TRBV30 and TRBJ1-5, with D possibly matching TRBD1 (6 bases). The CDR3 runs to 16 residues. Germline lookup yields CDR1 GTSNPN and CDR2 SVGIG (reference sequence). The CDR3 loop is CACSRQEVLGNRPQHF. The DNA for the CDR3 is TGTGCCTGTTCGCGACAGGAGGTTTTAGGCAATCGGCCCCAGCATTTT.